These T cell receptor beta chains were read from a single sample in a study of cytomegalovirus exposure and HLA in healthy donors. TCRdb's copy holds only in-frame clones and misses some; the assay was immunoSEQ multiplex PCR. The sample includes about 93,000 clones, about 80% of them seen just once. The sequencing input was PBMCs. Receptors were obtained from a man aged 25 to 40 in good health and CMV-seronegative. The CDR3 runs from the conserved cysteine through the conserved F or W. The order of the fields is D gene, J gene, V gene, clone size, CDR3 protein, CDR3 DNA. A D gene is named only where the DNA matches it firmly. The size entry is marked missing in some rows and otherwise reads once, few, many or a size class.

>.|TRBJ2-5|TRBV15|.
CATSRDAGRETQYF
TGTGCCACCAGCAGAGATGCGGGACGGGAGACCCAGTACTTC
>TRBD2|TRBJ2-3|TRBV5-1|.
CASSLERGPSTDTQYF
TGCGCCAGCAGCTTAGAGCGGGGCCCTAGCACAGATACGCAGTATTTT
>.|TRBJ2-6|TRBV9|.
CASTLGPSAGANVLTF
TGTGCCAGCACCCTGGGCCCAAGTGCTGGGGCCAACGTCCTGACTTTC
>TRBD2|TRBJ2-1|TRBV15|.
CATSNGLAGYNEQFF
TGTGCCACCAGCAACGGACTAGCGGGGTACAATGAGCAGTTCTTC
>TRBD2|TRBJ2-2|TRBV7-2|.
CASSPSAGAGPGELFF
TGTGCCAGCAGCCCCAGTGCGGGAGCCGGACCGGGGGAGCTGTTTTTT
>TRBD1|TRBJ2-5|TRBV19|.
CASSVSPGQGQETQYF
TGTGCCAGTAGTGTTTCCCCGGGACAGGGGCAAGAGACCCAGTACTTC
>TRBD1|TRBJ1-1|TRBV27|.
CASSLSPGGATEAFF
TGTGCCAGCAGTTTATCACCAGGGGGCGCGACTGAAGCTTTCTTT
>.|TRBJ1-2|TRBV9|.
CASSATHLTNGYTF
TGTGCCAGCAGCGCAACCCATCTAACTAATGGCTACACCTTC
>TRBD1|TRBJ2-7|TRBV5-8|.
CASSLGTGDPDYEQYF
TGTGCCAGCAGCTTGGGTACAGGGGACCCAGACTACGAGCAGTACTTC
>.|TRBJ1-1|TRBV5-1|.
CASRDTNTEAFF
TGCGCCAGCAGGGACACGAACACTGAAGCTTTCTTT
>.|TRBJ1-1|TRBV7-6|few
CASSLDGGNTEAFF
TGTGCCAGCAGCTTAGACGGAGGGAACACTGAAGCTTTCTTT
>TRBD1|TRBJ1-2|TRBV4-1|.
CASSHGTEANYGYTF
TGCGCCAGCAGCCATGGGACAGAAGCTAACTATGGCTACACCTTC
>.|TRBJ1-1|TRBV6-1|.
CANSEGTGADGTEAFF
TGTGCCAACAGTGAAGGGACGGGAGCCGATGGCACTGAAGCTTTCTTT
>TRBD1|TRBJ1-1|TRBV11-2|.
CASSLQGQGYSTEAFF
TGTGCCAGCAGCCTCCAGGGACAGGGATATTCCACTGAAGCTTTCTTT
>TRBD2|TRBJ2-7|TRBV13|.
CASSLRMTSGGGEQYF
TGTGCCAGCAGCCTCCGAATGACTAGCGGGGGCGGCGAGCAGTACTTC
>.|TRBJ1-5|TRBV7-8|once
CASSLFFADKGFRSQPQHF
TGTGCCAGCAGCTTATTTTTTGCGGACAAAGGTTTTAGGAGTCAGCCCCAGCATTTT
>TRBD2|TRBJ2-2|TRBV4-1|.
CASSQVFSGGFAGELFF
TGCGCCAGCAGCCAAGTCTTTAGCGGGGGTTTCGCCGGGGAGCTGTTTTTT
>.|TRBJ1-2|TRBV6-1|.
CASTGQIDGYTF
TGTGCCAGCACCGGACAAATCGATGGCTACACCTTC
>.|TRBJ2-6|TRBV27|.
CASSFSSRGSGANVLTF
TGTGCCAGCAGTTTTTCTAGCCGGGGATCTGGGGCCAACGTCCTGACTTTC
>.|TRBJ1-3|TRBV7-6|.
CASSSDGSSGNTIYF
TGTGCCAGCAGCTCCGACGGGAGCTCTGGAAACACCATATATTTT
>.|TRBJ1-5|TRBV6-1|.
CASRHSNQPQHF
TGTGCCAGCAGACATAGCAATCAGCCCCAGCATTTT
>TRBD1|TRBJ2-1|TRBV7-2|once
CASSPRDSRAYNEQFF
TGTGCCAGCAGCCCCCGGGACAGCCGCGCTTACAATGAGCAGTTCTTC
>.|TRBJ1-4|TRBV25-1|.
CASSDRGTGRAEKLFF
TGTGCCAGCAGTGACAGGGGAACAGGGCGGGCTGAAAAACTGTTTTTT
>.|TRBJ2-4|TRBV27|.
CASSSRFVAKNIQYF
TGTGCCAGCAGCTCCCGGTTTGTAGCCAAAAACATTCAGTACTTC
>.|TRBJ1-1|TRBV9|.
CASSVSYGTEAFF
TGTGCCAGCAGCGTTTCATACGGGACTGAAGCTTTCTTT
>.|TRBJ2-5|TRBV9|.
CASSVGGGLLGTQYF
TGTGCCAGCAGCGTAGGGGGGGGCTTGCTCGGAACCCAGTACTTC
>.|TRBJ2-3|TRBV19|.
CASKIGADTDTQYF
TGTGCCAGTAAAATTGGAGCCGACACAGATACGCAGTATTTT
>TRBD1|TRBJ2-5|TRBV7-3|.
CASSFQGAGETQYF
TGTGCCAGCAGCTTCCAGGGGGCAGGAGAGACCCAGTACTTC
>.|TRBJ1-2|TRBV6-5|.
CASSYSGQNNYGYTF
TGTGCCAGCAGTTACTCCGGACAGAATAACTATGGCTACACCTTC
>.|TRBJ2-7|TRBV5-1|.
CASSRIEGEVHRYF
TGCGCCAGCAGCCGCATTGAGGGAGAGGTCCATCGGTACTTC
>TRBD2|TRBJ2-7|TRBV29-1|.
CSVAAGGYEQYF
TGCAGCGTTGCCGCGGGGGGCTACGAGCAGTACTTC
>.|TRBJ1-2|TRBV6-1|.
CASSEDGGAGGYTF
TGTGCCAGCAGTGAAGATGGGGGCGCGGGTGGCTACACCTTC
>TRBD1|TRBJ2-3|TRBV6-4|few
CASSAGGSTDTQYF
TGTGCCAGCAGTGCAGGGGGCAGCACAGATACGCAGTATTTT
>TRBD1|TRBJ1-1|TRBV5-1|few
CASSSLQGTEAFF
TGCGCCAGCAGCTCCCTACAGGGGACTGAAGCTTTCTTT
>TRBD1|TRBJ1-1|TRBV7-3|.
CASSESLDRGARGAEAFF
TGTGCCAGCAGCGAGAGCCTGGACAGGGGGGCCCGAGGGGCTGAAGCTTTCTTT
>TRBD1|TRBJ1-2|TRBV6-4|.
CASSEEIGTAYGYTF
TGTGCCAGCAGTGAGGAGATAGGGACAGCCTATGGCTACACCTTC
>.|TRBJ1-1|TRBV6-6|.
CASSYAGGTEAFF
TGTGCCAGCAGTTACGCGGGCGGCACTGAAGCTTTCTTT
>.|TRBJ1-2|TRBV19|.
CASSIDAANPGDLYGYTF
TGTGCCAGTAGTATAGATGCGGCCAACCCCGGAGATCTCTATGGCTACACCTTC
>.|TRBJ1-5|TRBV7-9|.
CASGRGGNQPQHF
TGTGCCAGCGGACGGGGGGGGAATCAGCCCCAGCATTTT
>.|TRBJ1-2|TRBV6-5|few
CASSYGDRHNYGYTF
TGTGCCAGCAGCTACGGTGACAGACATAACTATGGCTACACCTTC
>TRBD1|TRBJ2-7|TRBV19|few
CASSIRTGYGYEQYF
TGTGCCAGTAGTATCAGGACAGGGTACGGCTACGAGCAGTACTTC
>.|TRBJ2-2|TRBV6-4|once
CASSEAGTGELFF
TGTGCCAGCAGTGAAGCGGGCACCGGGGAGCTGTTTTTT
>TRBD2|TRBJ2-5|TRBV4-2|.
CASSPRGSGRSGETQYF
TGTGCCAGCAGCCCCCGGGGTAGCGGGAGATCGGGGGAGACCCAGTACTTC
>.|TRBJ2-7|TRBV27|once
CASSFIGGLYEQYF
TGTGCCAGCAGTTTTATCGGGGGGCTCTACGAGCAGTACTTC
>.|TRBJ1-5|TRBV5-4|.
CASSQEPTVGAPQHF
TGCGCCAGCAGCCAAGAACCCACAGTAGGGGCGCCCCAGCATTTT
>.|TRBJ2-5|TRBV6-1|.
CASSLGAEWLETQYF
TGTGCCTCCTCCCTGGGGGCTGAGTGGTTGGAGACCCAGTACTTC
>.|TRBJ2-2|TRBV25-1|.
CASSDSGLDTGELFF
TGTGCCAGCAGTGATTCAGGGCTGGACACCGGGGAGCTGTTTTTT
>.|TRBJ1-1|TRBV11-2|.
CASSLDFGVYTEAFF
TGTGCCAGCAGCTTAGATTTCGGGGTTTACACTGAAGCTTTCTTT
>.|TRBJ1-5|TRBV7-9|few
CASSTRGGQPQHF
TGTGCCAGCAGCACCAGGGGAGGGCAGCCCCAGCATTTT
>.|TRBJ1-4|TRBV18|.
CASSPRDEKLFF
TGTGCCAGCTCACCGAGAGATGAAAAACTGTTTTTT
>.|TRBJ1-2|TRBV7-2|.
CASSSRVYGYTF
TGTGCCAGCAGCAGTCGAGTCTATGGCTACACCTTC
>TRBD2|TRBJ2-1|TRBV4-2|few
CASSQVAGVSSYNEQFF
TGTGCCAGCAGCCAAGTAGCGGGGGTGAGCTCCTACAATGAGCAGTTCTTC
>TRBD2|TRBJ2-1|TRBV6-5|few
CASSRLADNEQFF
TGTGCCAGCAGTCGACTAGCGGACAATGAGCAGTTCTTC
>.|TRBJ1-1|TRBV4-3|few
CASSQITGNTEAFF
TGCGCCAGCAGCCAAATTACAGGGAACACTGAAGCTTTCTTT
>.|TRBJ1-4|TRBV6-6|.
CASSYPGNEKLFF
TGTGCCAGCAGTTACCCGGGAAACGAAAAACTGTTTTTT
>TRBD1|TRBJ1-4|TRBV5-4|.
CASTGGPTTNEKLFF
TGTGCCAGCACAGGGGGCCCTACAACTAATGAAAAACTGTTTTTT